The 22 T cell receptor beta chains presented below share a single source sample, sequenced in a study of blood T cell repertoires in COVID-19. Produced via immunoSEQ multiplex PCR; TCRdb's table is partial and in-frame only. Here the sample spans some 200,000 clones, around 80% being singletons. The sample comprised peripheral blood. These receptors came from a man aged 30-40 years with active or convalescent COVID-19.

V gene TRBV27 combines with J gene TRBJ2-7; 8 bases agree with TRBD1. CDR3 length: 15 amino acids. The J segment lost 3 bases and the V segment lost 6 bases, leaving 10 bases of the junction unmatched. CDR1 and CDR2 from the germline V gene are MNHEY and SMNVEV (reference sequence). The CDR3 here is CASRGGQGFNYEQYF. CDR3 bases: TGTGCCAGCAGGGGAGGACAGGGTTTCAACTACGAGCAGTACTTC.

The chain couples TRBV6-5 to TRBJ2-7; D ambiguous. From germline, CDR1 is MNHEY and CDR2 SVGAGI. V was cut by 0 bases and J by 2 bases, with 11 bases left in between. This CDR3 has 15 residues. The CDR3 sequence is CASSYSADSTYEQYV. CDR3 sequence (DNA): TGTGCCAGCAGTTACTCGGCAGACTCAACCTACGAGCAGTACGTC.

The chain employs TRBV27 and TRBJ1-4; D may be TRBD1 (5 bases). With 5 bases removed from V and 1 base from J, the gap between germline ends came to 14 bases. Germline loops: CDR1 MNHEY, CDR2 SMNVEV (reference sequence). The CDR3 consists of 16 residues. DNA for the CDR3: TGTGCCAGCAGTCCTCAGGGTTCGGGAACTAATGAAAAACTGTTTTTT. Encoded protein: CASSPQGSGTNEKLFF. The entire variable domain, with the rest obtained from reference TRBV27 and TRBJ1-4, is as follows: EAQVTQNPRYLITVTGKKLTVTCSQNMNHEYMSWYRQDPGLGLRQIYYSMNVEVTDKGDVPEGYKVSRKEKRNFPLILESPSPNQTSLYFCASSPQGSGTNEKLFFGSGTQLSVL.

This rearrangement joins TRBV6-5 to TRBJ1-3; the D is unclear. CDR3 length equals 14 residues. V was pared by 5 bases and J by 1 base, with 9 bases between. CDR1 and CDR2 from the germline V gene are MNHEY and SVGAGI. This CDR3 is CASSPTQSGNTIYF. CDR3 DNA: TGTGCCAGCAGTCCAACACAGTCTGGAAACACCATATATTTT.

The chain carries TRBV9 and TRBJ2-3; D is unresolved. Germline CDR1 SGDLS, CDR2 YYNGEE. V was shortened by 0 bases and J by 5 bases, with 13 bases between the two germline ends. This CDR3 spans 15 amino acids. The CDR3 region is CASSVDDRPGDTQYF. DNA of the CDR3: TGTGCCAGCAGCGTAGATGACCGGCCGGGAGATACGCAGTATTTT.

The chain recombines TRBV7-2 with TRBJ1-5; 9 bases map to TRBD1. Losses at the gene ends were 8 bases for V and 4 bases for J; bases not matched to a gene: 3. There are 13 residues in the CDR3. Germline assignment: CDR1 SGHTA and CDR2 FQGNSA. The CDR3 sequence is CASSGQGNQPQHF. The DNA for the CDR3 is TGTGCCAGCTCGGGACAGGGAAATCAGCCCCAGCATTTT.

CDR3 in DNA: TGTGCCAGCAGTTTCCCCGGACAGGGGCCTAGCTATGAGCAGTTCTTC. It specifies CASSFPGQGPSYEQFF. The V gene is TRBV6-2 or TRBV6-3, the J gene TRBJ2-1, with 9 bases identical to TRBD1. Trimming cost V 4 bases and J 8 bases; bases outside gene matches: 12. The CDR3 runs to 16 residues. The V gene's germline CDR1 is MNHEY and CDR2 SVGEGT.

The V gene is TRBV19, the J gene TRBJ2-1; 8 nucleotides match TRBD2. The CDR3 is 15 amino acids. The junction had 12 bases not matched to a gene; V was cut back by 6 bases and J by 8 bases. Germline V lookup: CDR1 LNHDA, CDR2 SQIVND (reference sequence). The CDR3 DNA follows: TGTGCCAGTAGGCCCGGGACTAGTCTGGGCCATGAGCAGTTCTTC. This gives the protein CASRPGTSLGHEQFF.

The chain joins TRBV6-1 to TRBJ2-5; 8 bases are shared with TRBD2. The CDR3 spans 16 residues. Germline CDR1 MNHNS, CDR2 SASEGT. With 4 bases clipped from V and 4 bases from J, the junction kept 11 bases outside the gene matches. Here the CDR3 DNA reads TGTGCCAGCAGTGTCGAGCGGGCGGGAGGTAGAGAGACCCAGTACTTC. It specifies CASSVERAGGRETQYF.

The chain uses TRBV5-1 and TRBJ2-4, with D possibly being TRBD1 (5 bases). CDR3 length: 18 amino acids. Germline assignment: CDR1 SGHRS and CDR2 YFSETQ. V dropped 5 bases and J dropped 0 bases, with 21 bases sitting between them. CDR3 sequence: CASSRSRETSGAKNIQYF. The CDR3 DNA reads TGCGCCAGCAGTCGTAGCAGGGAAACCTCAGGAGCCAAAAACATTCAGTACTTC.

The chain carries TRBV19 and TRBJ1-5; a possible D gene is TRBD1 (6 bases). This CDR3 region has 12 residues. In germline, CDR1 is LNHDA, CDR2 SQIVND (reference sequence). The ends were cut back, 5 bases at V and 7 bases at J, with 9 bases in the middle. CDR3 in DNA: TGTGCCAGTAGTTTCAGGGGCCAGCCCCAGCATTTT. Translating it yields CASSFRGQPQHF.

This clone was counted at least ten times. The rearrangement links TRBV5-4 to TRBJ2-2; 11 positions agree with TRBD2. V gave up 9 bases and J gave up 2 bases; unmatched junction bases: 12. The CDR3 sequence is 17 residues long. Germline CDR1 SGHNT, CDR2 YYREEE (reference sequence). CDR3 nucleotide sequence: TGTGCCATGCCGGGACTAGCGGACCCACTCAACACCGGGGAGCTGTTTTTT. Protein: CAMPGLADPLNTGELFF.

The genes are TRBV25-1 and TRBJ1-2; D uncertain. The CDR3 extends over 13 amino acids. V was cut by 8 bases and J by 6 bases, with 16 bases left in between. Germline V CDR1 and CDR2: MGHDK, SYGVNS. DNA for the CDR3: TGTGCCAGCTCCACGGGTAACGTCAATGGCTACACCTTC. Its translation: CASSTGNVNGYTF.

This rearrangement joins TRBV30 to TRBJ1-2; D perhaps matches TRBD1 (5 bases). The CDR3 has 13 residues. V was shortened by 2 bases and J by 5 bases, with 12 bases between the two germline ends. Germline CDR1 GTSNPN, CDR2 SVGIG (reference sequence). The CDR3 loop is CAWSLFGGYGYTF. CDR3 nucleotide sequence: TGTGCCTGGAGTCTATTCGGGGGGTATGGCTACACCTTC.

The gene calls are TRBV13 and TRBJ2-1, with 11 bases aligning to TRBD2. This CDR3 spans 16 amino acids. V lost 3 bases to trimming and J lost 1 base; unmatched junction nucleotides: 2. Germline CDR1 reads PRHDT; CDR2 reads FYEKMQ (reference sequence). The CDR3 spells CASSLTSGISYNEQFF. As DNA, the CDR3 is TGTGCCAGCAGCTTGACTAGCGGGATTTCCTACAATGAGCAGTTCTTC.

This clone was seen once. This chain links TRBV6-2 or TRBV6-3 with TRBJ1-1, with unresolved D. Trimming took off 4 bases at V and 5 bases at J, with 14 bases between the two ends. The CDR3 consists of 14 residues. Per germline, CDR1 MNHEY and CDR2 SVGEGT. CDR3 in amino acids: CASSFRPTTTEAFF. CDR3 nucleotides: TGTGCCAGCAGTTTTCGCCCAACAACAACTGAAGCTTTCTTT.

This sequence joins TRBV6-1 and TRBJ1-2; possibly TRBD1 for D (6 bases). The CDR3 spans 17 residues. Germline loops: CDR1 MNHNS, CDR2 SASEGT. Trimming took 2 bases from V and 4 from J, leaving 20 bases between them. The CDR3 reads CASSELAGGGGSYGYTF. CDR3 DNA sequence: TGTGCCAGCAGTGAATTGGCCGGGGGAGGGGGGAGCTATGGCTACACCTTC.

In its sample, this clone was seen once. CDR3 sequence reads: CASSYIRDRDSYEQYF. In nucleotides, the CDR3 is TGTGCCAGCAGCTATATTCGGGACAGGGACTCCTACGAGCAGTACTTC. The rearrangement joins TRBV2 to TRBJ2-7; 9 bases are a match to TRBD1. V lost 6 bases, J lost 0 bases, and 9 bases stayed unmatched. This CDR3 comprises 16 residues. From germline, CDR1 is SNHLY and CDR2 FYNNEI. Full variable domain (rest looked up from reference TRBV2 and TRBJ2-7): EPEVTQTPSHQVTQMGQEVILRCVPISNHLYFYWYRQILGQKVEFLVSFYNNEISEKSEIFDDQFSVERPDGSNFTLKIRSTKLEDSAMYFCASSYIRDRDSYEQYFGPGTRLTVT.

The V and J genes are TRBV6-2 or TRBV6-3 and TRBJ1-2; possible D gene TRBD1, 6 bases. The length of the CDR3 is 16 residues. Germline CDR1 is MNHEY and CDR2 is SVGEGT. V was cut by 5 bases and J by 5 bases, with 21 bases left in between. CDR3 sequence (DNA): TGTGCCAGCAGTAGGGCTCCGGGCCCAGGGGAGTATGGCTACACCTTC. Protein product: CASSRAPGPGEYGYTF.

This clone was seen a handful of times. The chain has TRBV5-4 and TRBJ1-4; a possible D gene is TRBD1 (6 bases). V lost 3 bases, J lost 3 bases, and 15 bases lay in between. Looked up from germline, CDR1 is SGHNT and CDR2 is YYREEE (reference sequence). The CDR3 has 16 residues. The CDR3 spells CASSSRGKGANEKLFF. CDR3 DNA: TGTGCCAGCAGCTCCAGGGGAAAGGGAGCTAATGAAAAACTGTTTTTT.

The table lists this clone with a count of one. This chain links TRBV10-3 with TRBJ2-7, with TRBD1 identical over 10 bases. The ends lost 6 bases at V and 0 bases at J; junction bases unmatched: 11. From germline, CDR1 is ENHRY and CDR2 SYGVKD. The CDR3 contains 17 residues. CDR3 sequence reads: CAIRKRGQGEVSYEQYV. CDR3 DNA: TGTGCCATCAGGAAGAGAGGACAGGGGGAGGTCTCCTACGAGCAGTACGTC.

This clone was seen just once. The chain is built from TRBV9 and TRBJ1-3; D call uncertain. Looked up from germline, CDR1 is SGDLS and CDR2 is YYNGEE. This CDR3 is 15 amino acids long. The V end lost 2 bases, the J end lost 0 bases, and 9 bases lay between the germline ends. The CDR3 loop reads CASSVESHSGNTIYF. DNA of the CDR3: TGTGCCAGCAGCGTCGAGAGTCACTCTGGAAACACCATATATTTT.